The present entry profiles one TCR beta chain with its context. This CDR3 is 12 amino acids long. V dropped 8 bases and J dropped 11 bases, with 16 bases sitting between them. Germline CDR1 MNHNY, CDR2 SVGAGI (reference sequence). This sample is part of a study of blood T cell repertoires in COVID-19. Study summary: Sites across the United States, Italy and Spain contributed samples from acute and convalescent COVID-19. PBMCs, B-cell-depleted T cells, or T cells were the source of the cDNA or gDNA that made up the material.

Authors' processing steps: Amplifying reference gene primers gave estimates of nucleated cell counts. The method was immunoSEQ multiplex PCR; TCRdb's version includes in-frame clones alone and lacks a portion of them. V and J calls and clone size come straight from that table; D and trimming were deduced from the DNA. Of about 280,000 clones in the sample, over 75% were seen once. Sequencing was done on a sample of peripheral blood. This TCR was recovered from a man aged 50 to 59 with active or convalescent COVID-19. The V call is TRBV6-6, the J call TRBJ2-1; no clear D gene. CDR3 residues: CASASGERKQFF. DNA of the CDR3: TGTGCCAGCGCGTCAGGCGAAAGGAAGCAGTTCTTC.